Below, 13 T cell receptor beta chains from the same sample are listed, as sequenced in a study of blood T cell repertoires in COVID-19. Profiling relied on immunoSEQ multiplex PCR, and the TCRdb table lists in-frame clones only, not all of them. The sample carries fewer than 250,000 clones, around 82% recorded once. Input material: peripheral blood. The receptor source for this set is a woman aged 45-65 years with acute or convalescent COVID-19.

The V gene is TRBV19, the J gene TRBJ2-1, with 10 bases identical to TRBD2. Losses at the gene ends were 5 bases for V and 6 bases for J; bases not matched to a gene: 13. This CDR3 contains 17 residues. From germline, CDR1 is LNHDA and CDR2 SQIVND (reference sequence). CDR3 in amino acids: CASSALSLAGKFNEQFF. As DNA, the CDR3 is TGTGCCAGTAGTGCCCTTTCACTAGCGGGAAAGTTCAATGAGCAGTTCTTC.

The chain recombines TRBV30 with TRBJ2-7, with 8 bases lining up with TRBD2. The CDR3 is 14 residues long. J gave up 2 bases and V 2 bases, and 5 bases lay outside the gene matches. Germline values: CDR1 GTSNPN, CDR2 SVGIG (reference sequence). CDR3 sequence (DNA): TGTGCCTGGAGTTCGGGGACTAGTCCCTACGAGCAGTACTTC. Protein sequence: CAWSSGTSPYEQYF.

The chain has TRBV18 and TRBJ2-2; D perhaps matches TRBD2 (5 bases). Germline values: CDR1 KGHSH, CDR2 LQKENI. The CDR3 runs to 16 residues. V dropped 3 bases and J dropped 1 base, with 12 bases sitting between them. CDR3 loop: CASSPTGRVNTGELFF. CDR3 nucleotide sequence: TGTGCCAGCTCACCGACCGGGCGGGTGAACACCGGGGAGCTGTTTTTT.

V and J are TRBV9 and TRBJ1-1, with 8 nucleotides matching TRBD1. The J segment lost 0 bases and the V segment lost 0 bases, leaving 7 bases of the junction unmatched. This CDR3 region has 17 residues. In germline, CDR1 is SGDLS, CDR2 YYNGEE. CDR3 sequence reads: CASSVADRAKMNTEAFF. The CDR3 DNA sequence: TGTGCCAGCAGCGTAGCGGACAGGGCAAAAATGAACACTGAAGCTTTCTTT.

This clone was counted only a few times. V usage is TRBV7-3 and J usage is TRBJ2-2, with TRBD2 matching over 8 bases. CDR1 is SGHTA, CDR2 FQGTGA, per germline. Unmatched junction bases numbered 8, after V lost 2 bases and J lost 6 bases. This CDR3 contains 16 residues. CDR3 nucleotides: TGTGCCAGCAGCTTAGAGTCGGGACTAGGGGCCGGGGAGCTGTTTTTT. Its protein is CASSLESGLGAGELFF.

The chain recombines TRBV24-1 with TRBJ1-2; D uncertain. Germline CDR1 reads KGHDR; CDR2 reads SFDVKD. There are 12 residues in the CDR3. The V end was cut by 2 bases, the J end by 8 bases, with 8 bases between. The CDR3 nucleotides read TGTGCCACCAGTGATTCGGCGGAAGGCTACACCTTC. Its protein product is CATSDSAEGYTF.

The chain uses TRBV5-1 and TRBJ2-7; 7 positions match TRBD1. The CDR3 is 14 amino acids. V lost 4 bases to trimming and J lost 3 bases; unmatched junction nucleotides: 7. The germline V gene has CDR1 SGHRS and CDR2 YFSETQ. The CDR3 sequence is CASSVPGQIYEQYF. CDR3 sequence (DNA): TGCGCCAGCAGCGTCCCGGGACAGATCTACGAGCAGTACTTC.

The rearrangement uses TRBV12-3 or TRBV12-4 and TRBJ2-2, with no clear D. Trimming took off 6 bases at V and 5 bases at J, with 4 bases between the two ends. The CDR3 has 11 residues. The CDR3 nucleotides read TGTGCCAGCAGGTCAACCGGGGAGCTGTTTTTT. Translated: CASRSTGELFF.

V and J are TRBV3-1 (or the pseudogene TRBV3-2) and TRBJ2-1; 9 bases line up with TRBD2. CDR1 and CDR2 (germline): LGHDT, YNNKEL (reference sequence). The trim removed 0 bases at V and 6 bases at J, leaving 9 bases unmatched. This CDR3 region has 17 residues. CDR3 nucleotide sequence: TGTGCCAGCAGCCAAGAAGGCTTAGCGGGAGCTCGCAATGAGCAGTTCTTC. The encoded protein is CASSQEGLAGARNEQFF.

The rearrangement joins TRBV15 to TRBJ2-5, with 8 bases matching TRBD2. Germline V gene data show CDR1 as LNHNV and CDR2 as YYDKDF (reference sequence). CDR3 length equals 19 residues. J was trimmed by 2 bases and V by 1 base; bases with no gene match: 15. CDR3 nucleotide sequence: TGTGCCACCAGCAGAGGGGCGGGACTAGTTCAGAAGGGGCAAGAGACCCAGTACTTC. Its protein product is CATSRGAGLVQKGQETQYF.

CDR3 protein: CASSPQGGYGYTF. The DNA of the CDR3 is TGTGCCAGCAGCCCCCAGGGCGGCTATGGCTACACCTTC. J is TRBJ1-2 and V is TRBV12-3 or TRBV12-4, with D perhaps TRBD1 (5 bases). This CDR3 comprises 13 residues. V was cut by 6 bases and J by 4 bases, with 12 bases left in between.

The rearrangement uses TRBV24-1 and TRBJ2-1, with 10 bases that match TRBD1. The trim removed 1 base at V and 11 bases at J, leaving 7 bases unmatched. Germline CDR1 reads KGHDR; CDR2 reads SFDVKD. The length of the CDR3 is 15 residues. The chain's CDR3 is CATSDFTGTGVQQFF. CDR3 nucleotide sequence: TGTGCCACCAGTGATTTTACCGGGACAGGGGTTCAGCAGTTCTTC.

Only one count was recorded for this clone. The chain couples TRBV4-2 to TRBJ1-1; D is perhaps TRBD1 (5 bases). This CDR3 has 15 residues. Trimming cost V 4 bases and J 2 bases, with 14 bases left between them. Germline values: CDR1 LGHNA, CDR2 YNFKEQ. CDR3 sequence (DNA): TGTGCCAGCAGCCTGCACGAAAGGGGAAACACTGAAGCTTTCTTT. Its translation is CASSLHERGNTEAFF.